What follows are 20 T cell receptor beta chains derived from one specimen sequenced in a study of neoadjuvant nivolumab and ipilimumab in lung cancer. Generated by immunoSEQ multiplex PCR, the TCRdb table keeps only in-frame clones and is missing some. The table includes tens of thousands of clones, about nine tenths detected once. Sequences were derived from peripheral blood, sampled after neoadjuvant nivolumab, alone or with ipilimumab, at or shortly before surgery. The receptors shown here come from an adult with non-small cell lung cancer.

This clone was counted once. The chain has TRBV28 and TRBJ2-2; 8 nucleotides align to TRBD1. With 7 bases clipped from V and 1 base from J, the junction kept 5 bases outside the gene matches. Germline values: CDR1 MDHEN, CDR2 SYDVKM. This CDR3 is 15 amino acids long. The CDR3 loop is CASIWGTGNTGELFF. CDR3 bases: TGTGCCAGCATCTGGGGGACAGGGAACACCGGGGAGCTGTTTTTT.

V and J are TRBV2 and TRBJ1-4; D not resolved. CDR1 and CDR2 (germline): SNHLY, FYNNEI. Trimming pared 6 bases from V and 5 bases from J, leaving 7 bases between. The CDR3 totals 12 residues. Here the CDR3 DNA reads TGTGCCAGCAGCGGACGGAATGAAAAACTGTTTTTT. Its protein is CASSGRNEKLFF.

DNA for the CDR3: TGCGCCAGCAGCTTGGATGCGGCAGGGAGGGATACGCAGTATTTT. Amino acid sequence: CASSLDAAGRDTQYF. The rearrangement uses TRBV5-1 and TRBJ2-3; D may be TRBD2 (6 bases). V was clipped by 0 bases and J by 6 bases, with 14 bases between them. Germline CDR1 is SGHRS and CDR2 is YFSETQ. The CDR3 spans 15 residues.

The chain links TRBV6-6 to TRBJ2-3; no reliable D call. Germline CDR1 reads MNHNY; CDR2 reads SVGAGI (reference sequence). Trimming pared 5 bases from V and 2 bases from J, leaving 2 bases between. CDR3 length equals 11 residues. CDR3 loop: CASSLTDTQYF. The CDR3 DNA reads TGTGCCAGCAGTCTCACAGATACGCAGTATTTT.

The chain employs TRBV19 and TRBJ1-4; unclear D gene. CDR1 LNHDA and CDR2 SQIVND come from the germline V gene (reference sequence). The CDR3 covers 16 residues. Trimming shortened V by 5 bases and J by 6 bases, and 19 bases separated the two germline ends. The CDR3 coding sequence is TGTGCCAGTAGTGCCCGGGGAATGGAGGGCTATGAAAAACTGTTTTTT. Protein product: CASSARGMEGYEKLFF.

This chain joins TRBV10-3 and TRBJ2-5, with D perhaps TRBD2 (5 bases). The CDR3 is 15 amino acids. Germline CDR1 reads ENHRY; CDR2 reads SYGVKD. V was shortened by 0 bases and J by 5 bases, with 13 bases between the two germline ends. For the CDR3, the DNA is TGTGCCATCAGTGAGTCGAGGGTAGTCGGGGAGACCCAGTACTTC. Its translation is CAISESRVVGETQYF.

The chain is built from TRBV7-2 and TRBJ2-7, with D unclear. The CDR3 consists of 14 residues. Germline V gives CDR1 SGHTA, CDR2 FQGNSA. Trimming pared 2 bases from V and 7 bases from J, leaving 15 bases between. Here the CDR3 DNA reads TGTGCCAGCAGCTTAATCGGAGCTCTTGTTGAGCAGTACTTC. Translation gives CASSLIGALVEQYF.

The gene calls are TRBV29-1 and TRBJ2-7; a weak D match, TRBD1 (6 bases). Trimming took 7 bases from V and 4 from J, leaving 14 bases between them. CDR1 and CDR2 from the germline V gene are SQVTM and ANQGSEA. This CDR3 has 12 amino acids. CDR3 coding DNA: TGCAGCGGGGGCAGGGGTGTTTACGAGCAGTACTTC. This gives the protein CSGGRGVYEQYF.

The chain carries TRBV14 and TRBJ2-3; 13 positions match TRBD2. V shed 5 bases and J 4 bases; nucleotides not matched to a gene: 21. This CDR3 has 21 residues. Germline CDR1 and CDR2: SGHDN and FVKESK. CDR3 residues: CASSFTAGLAGAPGSPDTQYF. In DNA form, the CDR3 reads TGTGCCAGCAGCTTTACTGCCGGACTAGCGGGGGCCCCAGGTTCCCCAGATACGCAGTATTTT.

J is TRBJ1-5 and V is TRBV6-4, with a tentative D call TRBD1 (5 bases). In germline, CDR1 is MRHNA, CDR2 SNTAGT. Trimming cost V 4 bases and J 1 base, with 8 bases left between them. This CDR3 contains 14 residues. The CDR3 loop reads CASSGQPSNQPQHF. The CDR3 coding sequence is TGTGCCAGCAGTGGACAGCCCAGCAATCAGCCCCAGCATTTT.

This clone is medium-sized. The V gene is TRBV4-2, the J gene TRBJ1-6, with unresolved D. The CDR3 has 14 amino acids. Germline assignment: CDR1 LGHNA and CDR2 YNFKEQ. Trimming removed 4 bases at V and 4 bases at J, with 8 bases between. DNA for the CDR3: TGTGCCAGCAGCCCCGGATTATATAATTCACCCCTCCACTTT. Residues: CASSPGLYNSPLHF.

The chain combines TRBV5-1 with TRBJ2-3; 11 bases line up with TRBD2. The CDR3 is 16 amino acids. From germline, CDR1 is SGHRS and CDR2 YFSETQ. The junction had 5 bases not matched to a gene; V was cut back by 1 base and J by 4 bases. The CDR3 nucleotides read TGCGCCAGCAGCTTGATGACTAGCGGGGAGTCAGATACGCAGTATTTT. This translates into CASSLMTSGESDTQYF.

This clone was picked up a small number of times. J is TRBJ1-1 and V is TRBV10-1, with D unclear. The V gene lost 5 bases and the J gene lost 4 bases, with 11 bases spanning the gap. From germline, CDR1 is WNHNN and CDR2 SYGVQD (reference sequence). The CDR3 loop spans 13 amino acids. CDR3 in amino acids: CASSPLAGTEAFF. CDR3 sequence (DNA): TGCGCCAGCAGTCCCCTAGCAGGCACTGAAGCTTTCTTT.

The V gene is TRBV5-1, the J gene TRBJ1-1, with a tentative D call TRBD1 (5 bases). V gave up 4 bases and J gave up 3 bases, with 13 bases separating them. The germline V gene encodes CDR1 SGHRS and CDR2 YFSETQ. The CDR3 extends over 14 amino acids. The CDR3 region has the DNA TGCGCCAGCAGCGAGCTTGACAGTGACACTGAAGCTTTCTTT. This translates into CASSELDSDTEAFF.

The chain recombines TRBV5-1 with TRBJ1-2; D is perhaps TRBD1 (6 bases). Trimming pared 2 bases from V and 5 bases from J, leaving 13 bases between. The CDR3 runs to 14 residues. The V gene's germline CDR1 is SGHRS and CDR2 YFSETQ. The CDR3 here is CASSLTTGAYGYTF. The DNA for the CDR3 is TGCGCCAGCAGCTTAACTACGGGGGCGTATGGCTACACCTTC.

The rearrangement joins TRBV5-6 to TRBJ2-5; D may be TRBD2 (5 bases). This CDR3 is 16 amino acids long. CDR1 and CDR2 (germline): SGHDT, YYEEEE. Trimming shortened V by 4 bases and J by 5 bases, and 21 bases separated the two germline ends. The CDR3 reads CASSLRTAVSGETQYF. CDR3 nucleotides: TGTGCCAGCAGCCTTAGGACGGCGGTGTCGGGGGAGACCCAGTACTTC. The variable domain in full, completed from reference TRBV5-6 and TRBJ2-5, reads DAGVTQSPTHLIKTRGQQVTLRCSPKSGHDTVSWYQQALGQGPQFIFQYYEEEERQRGNFPDRFSGHQFPNYSSELNVNALLLGDSALYLCASSLRTAVSGETQYFGPGTRLLVL.

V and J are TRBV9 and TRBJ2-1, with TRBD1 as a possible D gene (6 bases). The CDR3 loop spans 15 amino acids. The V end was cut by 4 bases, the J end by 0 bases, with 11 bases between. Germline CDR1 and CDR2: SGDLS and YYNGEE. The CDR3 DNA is TGTGCCAGCAGCACGACAGGCAGCTCCTACAATGAGCAGTTCTTC. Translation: CASSTTGSSYNEQFF.

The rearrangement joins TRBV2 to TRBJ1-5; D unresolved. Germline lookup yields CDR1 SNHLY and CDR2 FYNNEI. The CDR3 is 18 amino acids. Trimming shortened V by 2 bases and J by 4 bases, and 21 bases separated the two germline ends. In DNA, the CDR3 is TGTGCCAGCAGTGAATTTCTGGCAGCTTCACTTTCTAATCAGCCCCAGCATTTT. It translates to CASSEFLAASLSNQPQHF.

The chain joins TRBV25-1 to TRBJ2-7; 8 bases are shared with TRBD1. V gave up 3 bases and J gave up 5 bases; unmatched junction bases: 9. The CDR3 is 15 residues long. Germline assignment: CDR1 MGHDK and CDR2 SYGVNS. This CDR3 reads CASSEFSGGDDEQYF. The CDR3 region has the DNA TGTGCCAGCAGTGAGTTCTCAGGGGGCGACGACGAGCAGTACTTC.

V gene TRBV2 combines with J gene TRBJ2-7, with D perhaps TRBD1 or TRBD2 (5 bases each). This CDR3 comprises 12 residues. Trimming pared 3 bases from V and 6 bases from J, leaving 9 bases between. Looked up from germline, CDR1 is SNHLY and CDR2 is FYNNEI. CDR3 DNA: TGTGCCAGCAGTGAGCAGAGGGGCGAGCAGTACTTC. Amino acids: CASSEQRGEQYF.